This T cell receptor beta chain was retrieved from a study of T cells in Graves' hyperthyroidism and ophthalmopathy. Study conclusions and caveats: Prediction of ophthalmopathy progression came a median around 7.1 months pre-onset.

CDR1 is SQVTM and CDR2 is ANQGSEA in the germline V gene. Trimming shortened V by 8 bases and J by 2 bases, and 16 bases separated the two germline ends. The CDR3 contains 14 residues. There are a few counts of this clonotype. Its specificity is not known. RNA transcripts provided the source from which TCR beta CDR3 regions were amplified. Initially, a first-round RT-PCR of the TCR CDR3 employed the HTBI primer set. One entry per CDR3 protein, called by TCRdb with MiXCR from the multiplex PCR reads. This sample has almost 600,000 distinct CDR3 sequences, with around 46% found just once. This clonotype was sampled from a woman aged 18-29 years with Graves' hyperthyroidism. V is TRBV29-1 and J is TRBJ1-5; no definite D call. Material: peripheral blood or thyroid tissue (not recorded which). The CDR3 bases are TGCAGCTTGTATAAGGGTGGGGGCAATCAGCCCCAGCATTTT. Translated: CSLYKGGGNQPQHF.